The rows below give T cell receptor beta chains drawn from one sample of a study of blood T cell repertoires in COVID-19. This table comes from immunoSEQ multiplex PCR, and its TCRdb copy is limited to in-frame clones, with some not included. Of a few hundred thousand clones in the sample, 65% to 85% are singletons; the top ten hold about 3.3%. Material: PBMCs or T cells enriched from blood (not recorded which). These receptors were collected from a woman in her fifties or sixties who had recovered from COVID-19. Both conserved end residues are part of each CDR3. Fields, in order: clone size, J gene, V gene, D gene, CDR3 protein, CDR3 DNA. The D gene is left open where the match is weak. A row's size may be missing; if present it is once, few, many or a size class.

clone size: .
J gene: TRBJ2-3
V gene: TRBV25-1
D gene: TRBD1
CDR3 protein: CASRPDRVVGADTQYF
CDR3 DNA: TGTGCCAGCCGGCCGGACAGGGTCGTTGGCGCAGATACGCAGTATTTT

clone size: .
J gene: TRBJ2-1
V gene: TRBV2
D gene: TRBD2
CDR3 protein: CASSASSGAQFF
CDR3 DNA: TGTGCCAGCAGCGCGAGTAGCGGGGCGCAGTTCTTC

clone size: .
J gene: TRBJ2-1
V gene: TRBV4-2
D gene: .
CDR3 protein: CASSQDRSGSYNEQFF
CDR3 DNA: TGTGCCAGCAGCCAAGATAGGAGCGGCTCCTACAATGAGCAGTTCTTC

clone size: .
J gene: TRBJ2-5
V gene: TRBV5-6
D gene: TRBD1
CDR3 protein: CASSHSGTAETQYF
CDR3 DNA: TGTGCCAGCAGCCATTCCGGGACAGCGGAGACCCAGTACTTC

clone size: once
J gene: TRBJ1-2
V gene: TRBV12-3/TRBV12-4
D gene: .
CDR3 protein: CASSFDTNYGYTF
CDR3 DNA: TGTGCCAGCAGTTTTGACACGAACTATGGCTACACCTTC

clone size: .
J gene: TRBJ1-2
V gene: TRBV7-9
D gene: .
CDR3 protein: CASSPSTRSFGGYTF
CDR3 DNA: TGTGCCAGCAGCCCCTCGACACGTTCTTTTGGTGGCTACACCTTC

clone size: .
J gene: TRBJ1-1
V gene: TRBV18
D gene: .
CDR3 protein: CASSPEGGMNTEAFF
CDR3 DNA: TGTGCCAGCTCACCCGAGGGGGGGATGAACACTGAAGCTTTCTTT

clone size: .
J gene: TRBJ2-1
V gene: TRBV7-2
D gene: .
CDR3 protein: CASSLASAAYNEQFF
CDR3 DNA: TGTGCCAGCAGCTTAGCGTCAGCGGCGTACAATGAGCAGTTCTTC

clone size: few
J gene: TRBJ2-7
V gene: TRBV27
D gene: TRBD1
CDR3 protein: CASSQGASNFYYEQYF
CDR3 DNA: TGTGCCAGCAGTCAGGGGGCTAGCAACTTTTACTACGAGCAGTACTTC

clone size: few
J gene: TRBJ2-5
V gene: TRBV3-1/TRBV3-2
D gene: TRBD2
CDR3 protein: CASSHLRGLGVETQYF
CDR3 DNA: TGTGCCAGCAGCCATCTCAGAGGACTAGGCGTAGAGACCCAGTACTTC

clone size: .
J gene: TRBJ2-7
V gene: TRBV7-8
D gene: .
CDR3 protein: CASSSPYREWEQYF
CDR3 DNA: TGTGCCAGCAGCTCCCCCTACAGGGAGTGGGAGCAGTACTTC

clone size: .
J gene: TRBJ1-1
V gene: TRBV21-1
D gene: .
CDR3 protein: CASSKEEGSGTEAFF
CDR3 DNA: TGTGCCAGCAGCAAAGAGGAGGGGTCGGGCACTGAAGCTTTCTTT

clone size: .
J gene: TRBJ2-2
V gene: TRBV7-2
D gene: TRBD2
CDR3 protein: CASSWTSGGVTGELFF
CDR3 DNA: TGTGCCAGCAGCTGGACTAGCGGGGGGGTCACCGGGGAGCTGTTTTTT

clone size: .
J gene: TRBJ1-2
V gene: TRBV5-6
D gene: TRBD1
CDR3 protein: CASSLTLRDRGRGYGYTF
CDR3 DNA: TGTGCCAGCAGCTTGACGCTCCGGGACAGGGGGCGAGGCTATGGCTACACCTTC

clone size: .
J gene: TRBJ1-2
V gene: TRBV6-6
D gene: .
CDR3 protein: CASRGQGGYTF
CDR3 DNA: TGTGCCAGCAGGGGGCAAGGCGGCTACACCTTC

clone size: .
J gene: TRBJ1-2
V gene: TRBV12-3/TRBV12-4
D gene: .
CDR3 protein: CASGEVDYGYTF
CDR3 DNA: TGTGCCAGCGGCGAGGTGGACTATGGCTACACCTTC

clone size: few
J gene: TRBJ2-3
V gene: TRBV10-3
D gene: TRBD1
CDR3 protein: CAISRTGTGGTDTQYF
CDR3 DNA: TGTGCCATCAGCCGAACCGGGACAGGGGGAACAGATACGCAGTATTTT

clone size: once
J gene: TRBJ1-1
V gene: TRBV11-2
D gene: .
CDR3 protein: CAGSVGGTEAFF
CDR3 DNA: TGTGCCGGCAGTGTGGGAGGGACTGAAGCTTTCTTT

clone size: .
J gene: TRBJ1-1
V gene: TRBV19
D gene: TRBD1
CDR3 protein: CASSPLRDRGITEAFF
CDR3 DNA: TGTGCCAGTAGCCCTCTCCGGGACAGGGGGATCACTGAAGCTTTCTTT

clone size: .
J gene: TRBJ2-1
V gene: TRBV6-2/TRBV6-3
D gene: .
CDR3 protein: CASSYSNWFSGQINNEQFF
CDR3 DNA: TGTGCCAGCAGTTACTCGAACTGGTTTTCGGGTCAGATTAACAATGAGCAGTTCTTC

clone size: .
J gene: TRBJ2-5
V gene: TRBV11-2
D gene: TRBD2
CDR3 protein: CASSLVPGGFQETQYF
CDR3 DNA: TGTGCCAGCAGCTTAGTTCCGGGGGGGTTCCAAGAGACCCAGTACTTC

clone size: .
J gene: TRBJ2-1
V gene: TRBV5-1
D gene: .
CDR3 protein: CASSNFMNRQDNEQFF
CDR3 DNA: TGCGCCAGCAGCAACTTTATGAACCGACAAGACAATGAGCAGTTCTTC

clone size: .
J gene: TRBJ2-5
V gene: TRBV5-6
D gene: .
CDR3 protein: CASSGPGTHRETQYF
CDR3 DNA: TGTGCCAGCAGCGGACCCGGGACACATCGGGAGACCCAGTACTTC

clone size: .
J gene: TRBJ2-7
V gene: TRBV19
D gene: .
CDR3 protein: CASKRPGTHEQYF
CDR3 DNA: TGTGCCAGTAAACGCCCGGGGACACACGAGCAGTACTTC

clone size: .
J gene: TRBJ1-1
V gene: TRBV15
D gene: .
CDR3 protein: CATSREARNTEAFF
CDR3 DNA: TGTGCCACCAGCAGAGAGGCACGCAACACTGAAGCTTTCTTT

clone size: .
J gene: TRBJ1-2
V gene: TRBV4-1
D gene: TRBD1
CDR3 protein: CASSPTPGTVNYGYTF
CDR3 DNA: TGCGCCAGCAGCCCCACCCCCGGGACAGTCAACTATGGCTACACCTTC

clone size: .
J gene: TRBJ2-5
V gene: TRBV5-4
D gene: .
CDR3 protein: CASSLAGSGPQETQYF
CDR3 DNA: TGTGCCAGCAGCTTGGCCGGGAGCGGGCCCCAAGAGACCCAGTACTTC